This entry lists 15 T cell receptor beta chains sequenced from one sample in a study of cytomegalovirus exposure and HLA in healthy donors. The PCR employed 60 Vbeta primers together with 13 Jbeta primers. Some clones are missing from TCRdb's copy, which holds only in-frame ones; the method was immunoSEQ multiplex PCR. Found here are over 85,000 clones, about three fifths of them singletons; the top ten hold 4.8%. The sample comprised PBMCs. Every receptor here comes from a human donor in good health.

The chain has TRBV2 and TRBJ2-7; 8 bases fit TRBD1. V shed 7 bases and J 2 bases; nucleotides not matched to a gene: 7. Germline lookup yields CDR1 SNHLY and CDR2 FYNNEI. The CDR3 contains 14 residues. The CDR3 sequence is CASIEGTGPYEQYF. The CDR3 region has the DNA TGTGCCAGCATAGAGGGGACAGGTCCCTACGAGCAGTACTTC.

CDR3 in DNA: TGTGCCACCGGGACAGGGGGCGATACCGGGGAGCTGTTTTTT. Protein product: CATGTGGDTGELFF. The rearrangement uses TRBV15 and TRBJ2-2, with TRBD1 matching 12 bases. This CDR3 spans 14 amino acids. J gave up 5 bases and V 8 bases, and 3 bases lay outside the gene matches. CDR1 and CDR2 from the germline V gene are LNHNV and YYDKDF (reference sequence).

V gene TRBV6-1 combines with J gene TRBJ2-2; a possible D gene is TRBD2 (5 bases). Germline lookup yields CDR1 MNHNS and CDR2 SASEGT. This CDR3 contains 15 residues. The germline V and J ends were trimmed by 1 base and 1 base, with 7 bases remaining between them. Here the CDR3 reads CASSEVRGNTGELFF. For the CDR3, the DNA is TGTGCCAGCAGTGAAGTCCGGGGGAACACCGGGGAGCTGTTTTTT.

The chain links TRBV6-5 to TRBJ2-1; a weak D match, TRBD1 (6 bases). With 8 bases removed from V and 4 bases from J, the gap between germline ends came to 12 bases. The CDR3 sequence is 13 residues long. The germline V gene has CDR1 MNHEY and CDR2 SVGAGI. For the CDR3, the DNA is TGTGCCAGCTGGGGACAATTATACAATGAGCAGTTCTTC. Residues: CASWGQLYNEQFF.

The chain is built from TRBV2 and TRBJ2-3, with TRBD2 matching 9 bases. Trimming cost V 8 bases and J 2 bases; bases outside gene matches: 8. The germline CDR1 and CDR2 sequences are SNHLY and FYNNEI. The CDR3 is made up of 15 amino acids. CDR3 sequence: CASVVAGVPTDTQYF. The CDR3 DNA follows: TGTGCCAGCGTCGTAGCGGGAGTACCCACAGATACGCAGTATTTT.

The CDR3 DNA follows: TGTGCCAGCACCGTGAAGGGGGGCACAGATACGCAGTATTTT. This gives the protein CASTVKGGTDTQYF. The chain has TRBV9 and TRBJ2-3; maybe TRBD1 (6 bases). Germline-derived CDR1 and CDR2 are SGDLS and YYNGEE. The CDR3 totals 14 residues. The V gene lost 6 bases and the J gene lost 1 base, with 12 bases spanning the gap.

This clone has a handful of counts. V usage is TRBV7-2 and J usage is TRBJ2-7; weak D call: TRBD2 (7 bases). This CDR3 is 15 amino acids long. V dropped 5 bases and J dropped 3 bases, with 17 bases sitting between them. CDR1 SGHTA and CDR2 FQGNSA come from the germline V gene. CDR3 bases: TGTGCCAGCAGCACGTATAAGGGGGAGGGCTACGAGCAGTACTTC. Amino acids: CASSTYKGEGYEQYF.

V usage is TRBV9 and J usage is TRBJ2-2; 8 nucleotides align to TRBD2. The CDR3 is made up of 15 amino acids. Germline loops: CDR1 SGDLS, CDR2 YYNGEE. J gave up 7 bases and V 4 bases, and 9 bases lay outside the gene matches. Here the CDR3 DNA reads TGTGCCAGCAGCCCAAGAGCGGGAGCTTTCGGGGAGCTGTTTTTT. This sequence encodes CASSPRAGAFGELFF.

The chain uses TRBV15 and TRBJ2-1; TRBD2 matches at 7 bases. The germline V gene has CDR1 LNHNV and CDR2 YYDKDF (reference sequence). V lost 1 base to trimming and J lost 1 base; unmatched junction nucleotides: 4. The CDR3 contains 16 residues. The CDR3 DNA is TGTGCCACCAGCAGAGGTACGGGAGGATCCTACAATGAGCAGTTCTTC. It encodes CATSRGTGGSYNEQFF.

The chain has TRBV6-5 and TRBJ1-5; no clear D. The germline gives CDR1 MNHEY, CDR2 SVGAGI. CDR3 length: 14 amino acids. V was clipped by 7 bases and J by 6 bases, with 16 bases between them. This CDR3 reads CASTPGGIGQPQHF. CDR3 nucleotides: TGTGCCAGCACCCCTGGCGGTATTGGTCAGCCCCAGCATTTT.

The rearrangement uses TRBV19 and TRBJ1-5, with 10 bases matching TRBD1. CDR1 and CDR2 (germline): LNHDA, SQIVND (reference sequence). J lost 2 bases, V lost 3 bases, and 4 bases had no gene match. This CDR3 comprises 16 residues. The CDR3 region is CASSIHGTGGNQPQHF. The DNA of the CDR3 is TGTGCCAGTAGTATCCACGGGACAGGGGGCAATCAGCCCCAGCATTTT.

The gene calls are TRBV7-2 and TRBJ1-4; maybe TRBD1 (5 bases). The CDR3 contains 15 residues. The germline V and J ends were trimmed by 6 bases and 5 bases, with 16 bases remaining between them. The germline V gene has CDR1 SGHTA and CDR2 FQGNSA. This CDR3 is CASSRGGAANEKLFF. In DNA form, the CDR3 reads TGTGCCAGCAGTCGAGGTGGGGCTGCAAATGAAAAACTGTTTTTT.

CDR3 sequence (DNA): TGTGCCATCAGTGAGTCTAGCGGGAGCACCGGGGAGCTGTTTTTT. This encodes CAISESSGSTGELFF. The chain uses TRBV10-3 and TRBJ2-2, with TRBD2 matching 9 bases. This CDR3 spans 15 amino acids. V lost 0 bases and J lost 4; bases outside the gene matches: 0. Germline V gene sequence: CDR1 ENHRY, CDR2 SYGVKD.

The chain couples TRBV7-8 to TRBJ2-1, with 7 bases fitting TRBD2. Germline CDR1 is SGHVS and CDR2 is FQNEAQ. This CDR3 is built from 16 residues. J was trimmed by 0 bases and V by 0 bases; bases with no gene match: 2. DNA for the CDR3: TGTGCCAGCAGCTTAGCCTTAGCGGGCTCCTACAATGAGCAGTTCTTC. Amino acid sequence: CASSLALAGSYNEQFF.

This chain links TRBV25-1 with TRBJ2-7, with 8 bases lining up with TRBD1. CDR1 and CDR2 (germline): MGHDK, SYGVNS. The CDR3 is made up of 15 amino acids. J lost 5 bases, V lost 4 bases, and 10 bases had no gene match. The CDR3 DNA is TGTGCCAGCAGTGCCCTGGACAGGGTGTTAAACGAGCAGTACTTC. Amino acid sequence: CASSALDRVLNEQYF.